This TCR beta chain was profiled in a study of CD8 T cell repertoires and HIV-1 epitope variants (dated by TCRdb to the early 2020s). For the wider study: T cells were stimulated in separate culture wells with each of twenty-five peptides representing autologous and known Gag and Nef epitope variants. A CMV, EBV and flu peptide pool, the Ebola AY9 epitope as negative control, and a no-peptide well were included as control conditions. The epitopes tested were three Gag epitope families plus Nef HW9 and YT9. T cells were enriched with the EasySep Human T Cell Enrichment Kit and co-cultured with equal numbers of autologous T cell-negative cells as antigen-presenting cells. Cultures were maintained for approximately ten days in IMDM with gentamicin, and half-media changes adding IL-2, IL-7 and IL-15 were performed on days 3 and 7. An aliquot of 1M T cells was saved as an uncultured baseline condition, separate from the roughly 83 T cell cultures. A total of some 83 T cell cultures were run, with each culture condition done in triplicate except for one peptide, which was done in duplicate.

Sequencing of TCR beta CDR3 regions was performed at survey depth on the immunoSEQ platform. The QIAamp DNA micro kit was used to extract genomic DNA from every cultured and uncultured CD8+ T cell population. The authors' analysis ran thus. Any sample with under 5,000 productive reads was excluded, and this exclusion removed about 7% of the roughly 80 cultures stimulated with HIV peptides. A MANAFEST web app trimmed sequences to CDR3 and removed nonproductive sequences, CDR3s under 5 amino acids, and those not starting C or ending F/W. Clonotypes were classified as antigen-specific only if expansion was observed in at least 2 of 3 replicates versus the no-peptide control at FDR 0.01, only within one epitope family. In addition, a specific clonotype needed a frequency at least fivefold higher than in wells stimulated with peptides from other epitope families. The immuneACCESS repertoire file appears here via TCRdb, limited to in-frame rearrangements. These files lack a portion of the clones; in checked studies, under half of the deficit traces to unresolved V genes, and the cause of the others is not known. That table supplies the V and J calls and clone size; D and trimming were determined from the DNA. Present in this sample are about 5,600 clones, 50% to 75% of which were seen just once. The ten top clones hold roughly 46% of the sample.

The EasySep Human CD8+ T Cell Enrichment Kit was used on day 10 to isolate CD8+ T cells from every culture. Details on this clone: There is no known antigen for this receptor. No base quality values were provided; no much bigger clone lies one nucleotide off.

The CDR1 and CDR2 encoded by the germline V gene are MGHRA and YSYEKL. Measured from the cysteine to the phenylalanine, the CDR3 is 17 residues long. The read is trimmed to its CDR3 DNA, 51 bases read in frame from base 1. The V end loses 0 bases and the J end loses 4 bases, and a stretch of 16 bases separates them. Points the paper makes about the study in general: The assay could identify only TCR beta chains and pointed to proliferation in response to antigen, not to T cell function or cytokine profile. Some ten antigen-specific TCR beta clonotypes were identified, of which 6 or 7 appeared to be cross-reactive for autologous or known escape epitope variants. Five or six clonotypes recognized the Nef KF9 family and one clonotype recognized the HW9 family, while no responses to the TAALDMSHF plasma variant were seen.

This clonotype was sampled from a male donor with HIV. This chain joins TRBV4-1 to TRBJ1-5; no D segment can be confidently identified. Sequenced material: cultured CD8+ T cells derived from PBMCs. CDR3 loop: CASSQDTAGLGNQPQHF. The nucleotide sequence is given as TGCGCCAGCAGCCAAGATACGGCTGGCCTGGGGAATCAGCCCCAGCATTTT.